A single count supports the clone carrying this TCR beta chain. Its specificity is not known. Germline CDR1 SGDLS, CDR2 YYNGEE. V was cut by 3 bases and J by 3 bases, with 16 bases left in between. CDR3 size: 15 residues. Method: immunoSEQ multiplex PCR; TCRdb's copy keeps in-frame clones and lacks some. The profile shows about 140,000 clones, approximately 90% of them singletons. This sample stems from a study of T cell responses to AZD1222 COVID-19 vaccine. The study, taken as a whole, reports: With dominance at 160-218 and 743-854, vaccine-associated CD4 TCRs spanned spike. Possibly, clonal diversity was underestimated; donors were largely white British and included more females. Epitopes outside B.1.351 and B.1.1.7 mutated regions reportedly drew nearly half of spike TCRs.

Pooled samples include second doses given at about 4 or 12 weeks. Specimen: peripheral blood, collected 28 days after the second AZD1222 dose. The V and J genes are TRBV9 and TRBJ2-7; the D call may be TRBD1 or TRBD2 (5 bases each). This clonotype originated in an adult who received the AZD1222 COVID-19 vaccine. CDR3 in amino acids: CASSEGTSVGYEQYF. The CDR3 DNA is TGTGCCAGCAGCGAAGGGACCTCCGTGGGCTACGAGCAGTACTTC. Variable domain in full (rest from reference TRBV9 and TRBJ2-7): DSGVTQTPKHLITATGQRVTLRCSPRSGDLSVYWYQQSLDQGLQFLIQYYNGEERAKGNILERFSAQQFPDLHSELNLSSLELGDSALYFCASSEGTSVGYEQYFGPGTRLTVT.